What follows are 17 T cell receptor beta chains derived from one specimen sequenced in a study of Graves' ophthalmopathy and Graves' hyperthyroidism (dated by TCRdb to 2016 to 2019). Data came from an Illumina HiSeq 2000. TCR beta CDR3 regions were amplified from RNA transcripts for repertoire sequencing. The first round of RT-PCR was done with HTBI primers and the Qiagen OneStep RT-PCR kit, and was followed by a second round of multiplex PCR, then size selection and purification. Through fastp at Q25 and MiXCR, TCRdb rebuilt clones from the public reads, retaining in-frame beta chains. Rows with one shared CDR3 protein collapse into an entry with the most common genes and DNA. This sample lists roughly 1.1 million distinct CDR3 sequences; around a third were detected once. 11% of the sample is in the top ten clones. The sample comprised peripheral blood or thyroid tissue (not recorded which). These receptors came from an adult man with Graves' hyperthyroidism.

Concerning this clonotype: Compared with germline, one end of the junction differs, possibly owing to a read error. The CDR3 is CASSRTLTPYEQYF. CDR3 in DNA: TGTGCCAGCAGTCGTACCCTTACCCCCTACGAGCAGTACTTC. The chain combines TRBV10-3 with TRBJ2-7; D call uncertain. The CDR3 loop spans 14 amino acids. Germline values: CDR1 ENHRY, CDR2 SYGVKD.

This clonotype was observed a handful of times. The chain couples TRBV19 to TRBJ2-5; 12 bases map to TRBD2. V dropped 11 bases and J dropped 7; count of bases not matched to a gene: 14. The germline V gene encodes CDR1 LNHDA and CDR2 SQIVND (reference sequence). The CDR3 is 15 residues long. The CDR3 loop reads CAGAVLAGGGGTQYF. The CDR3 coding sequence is TGTGCCGGAGCAGTACTAGCGGGGGGAGGGGGGACCCAGTACTTC.

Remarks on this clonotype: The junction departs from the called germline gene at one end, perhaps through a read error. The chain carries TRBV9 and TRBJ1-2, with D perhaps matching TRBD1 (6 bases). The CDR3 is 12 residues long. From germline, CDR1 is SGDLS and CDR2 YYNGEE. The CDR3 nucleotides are TGTGCCAGCAGCTTACGGGCGGAGGACAGCGCCTTC. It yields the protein CASSLRAEDSAF.

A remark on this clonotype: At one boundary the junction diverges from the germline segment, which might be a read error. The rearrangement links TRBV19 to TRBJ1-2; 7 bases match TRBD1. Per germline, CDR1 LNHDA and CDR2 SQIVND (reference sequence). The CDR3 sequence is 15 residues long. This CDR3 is CASSIAGGGSFTEAF. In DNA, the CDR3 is TGTGCCAGTAGTATTGCAGGGGGTGGGTCGTTCACTGAAGCCTTC. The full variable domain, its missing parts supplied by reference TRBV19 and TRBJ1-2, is DGGITQSPKYLFRKEGQNVTLSCEQNLNHDAMYWYRQDPGQGLRLIYYSQIVNDFQKGDIAEGYSVSREKKESFPLTVTSAQKNPTAFYLCASSIAGGGSFTEAFGSGTRLTVV.

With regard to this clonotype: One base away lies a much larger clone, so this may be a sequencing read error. CDR3 in amino acids: CASSQPTGRETRYF. The CDR3 nucleotides are TGCGCCAGCAGCCAACCGACAGGGAGGGAGACCCGGTACTTC. The V call is TRBV4-1, the J call TRBJ2-5; D may be TRBD1 or TRBD2 (7 bases each). The CDR3 consists of 14 residues. Germline V CDR1 and CDR2: MGHRA, YSYEKL.

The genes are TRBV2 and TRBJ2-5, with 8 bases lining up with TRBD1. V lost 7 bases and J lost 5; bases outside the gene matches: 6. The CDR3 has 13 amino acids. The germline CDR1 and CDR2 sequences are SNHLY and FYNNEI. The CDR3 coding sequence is TGTGCCAGCACTGGACAGGGTAGTGAGACCCAGTACTTC. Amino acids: CASTGQGSETQYF.

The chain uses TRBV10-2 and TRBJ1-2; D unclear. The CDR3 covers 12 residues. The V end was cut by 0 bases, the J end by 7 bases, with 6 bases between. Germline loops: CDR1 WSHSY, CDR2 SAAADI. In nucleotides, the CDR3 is TGCGCCAGCAGTGAGTCCCAAGGTGGCTACACCTTC. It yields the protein CASSESQGGYTF.

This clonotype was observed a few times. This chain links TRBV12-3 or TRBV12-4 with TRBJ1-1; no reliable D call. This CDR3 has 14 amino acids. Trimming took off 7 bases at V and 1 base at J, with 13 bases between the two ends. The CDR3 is CASTKSQTNTEAFF. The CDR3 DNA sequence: TGTGCCAGCACCAAAAGCCAGACGAACACTGAAGCTTTCTTT.

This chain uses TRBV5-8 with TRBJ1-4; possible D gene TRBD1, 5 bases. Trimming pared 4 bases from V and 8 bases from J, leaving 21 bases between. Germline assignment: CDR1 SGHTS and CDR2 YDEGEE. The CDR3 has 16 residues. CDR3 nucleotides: TGTGCCAGCAGCCAGCCTCCTGGGGGGTCAGGGGAAAAACTGTTTTTT. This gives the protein CASSQPPGGSGEKLFF.

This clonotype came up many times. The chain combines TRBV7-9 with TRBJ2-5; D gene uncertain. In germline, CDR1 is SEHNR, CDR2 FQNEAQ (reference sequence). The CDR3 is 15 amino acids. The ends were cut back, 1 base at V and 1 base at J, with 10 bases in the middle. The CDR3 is CASSLGTAAQETQYF. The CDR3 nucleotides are TGTGCCAGCAGCTTAGGTACGGCTGCCCAAGAGACCCAGTACTTC. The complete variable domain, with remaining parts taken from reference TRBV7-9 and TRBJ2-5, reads DTGVSQNPRHKITKRGQNVTFRCDPISEHNRLYWYRQTLGQGPEFLTYFQNEAQLEKSRLLSDRFSAERPKGSFSTLEIQRTEQGDSAMYLCASSLGTAAQETQYFGPGTRLLVL.

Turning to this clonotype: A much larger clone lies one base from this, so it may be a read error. The CDR3 here is CASSWAGTGTYEQYF. DNA of the CDR3: TGTGCCAGCAGCTGGGCCGGGACAGGTACCTACGAGCAGTACTTC. The chain recombines TRBV7-8 with TRBJ2-7, with 8 positions matching TRBD1. V lost 4 bases and J lost 2; bases outside the gene matches: 7. CDR3 size: 15 residues. In germline, CDR1 is SGHVS, CDR2 FQNEAQ.

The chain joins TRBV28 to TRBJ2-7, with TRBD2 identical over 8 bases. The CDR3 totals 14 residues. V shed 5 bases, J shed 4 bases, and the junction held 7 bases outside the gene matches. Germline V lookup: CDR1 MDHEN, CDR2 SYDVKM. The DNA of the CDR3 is TGTGCCAGCAGTCCGTCCGGGGGGGATTACGAGCAGTACTTC. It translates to CASSPSGGDYEQYF. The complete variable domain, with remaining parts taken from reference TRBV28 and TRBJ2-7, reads DVKVTQSSRYLVKRTGEKVFLECVQDMDHENMFWYRQDPGLGLRLIYFSYDVKMKEKGDIPEGYSVSREKKERFSLILESASTNQTSMYLCASSPSGGDYEQYFGPGTRLTVT.

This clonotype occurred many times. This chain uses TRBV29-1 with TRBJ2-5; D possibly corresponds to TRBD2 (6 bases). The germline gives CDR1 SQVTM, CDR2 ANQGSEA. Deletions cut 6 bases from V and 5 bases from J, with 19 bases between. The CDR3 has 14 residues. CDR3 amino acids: CSVLQGLIRETQYF. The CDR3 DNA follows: TGCAGCGTCCTCCAGGGACTGATCCGGGAGACCCAGTACTTC.

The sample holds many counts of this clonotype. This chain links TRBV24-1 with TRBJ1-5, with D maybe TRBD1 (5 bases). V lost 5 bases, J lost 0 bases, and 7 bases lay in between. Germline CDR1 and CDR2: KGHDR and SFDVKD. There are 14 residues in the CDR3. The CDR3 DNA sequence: TGTGCCACCAGTGGACAGCATAGCAATCAGCCCCAGCATTTT. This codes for CATSGQHSNQPQHF.

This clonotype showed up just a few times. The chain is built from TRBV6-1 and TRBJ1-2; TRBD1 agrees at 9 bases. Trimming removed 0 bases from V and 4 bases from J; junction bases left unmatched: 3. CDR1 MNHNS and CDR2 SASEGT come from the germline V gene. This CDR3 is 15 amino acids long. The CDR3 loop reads CASSEAGQGFYGYTF. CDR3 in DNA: TGTGCCAGCAGTGAAGCGGGACAGGGTTTCTATGGCTACACCTTC.

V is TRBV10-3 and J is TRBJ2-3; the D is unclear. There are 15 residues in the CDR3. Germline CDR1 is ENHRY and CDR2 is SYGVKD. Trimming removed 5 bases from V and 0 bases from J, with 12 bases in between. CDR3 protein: CAISPIGLSTDTQYF. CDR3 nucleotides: TGTGCCATCAGTCCTATCGGTTTAAGCACAGATACGCAGTATTTT.

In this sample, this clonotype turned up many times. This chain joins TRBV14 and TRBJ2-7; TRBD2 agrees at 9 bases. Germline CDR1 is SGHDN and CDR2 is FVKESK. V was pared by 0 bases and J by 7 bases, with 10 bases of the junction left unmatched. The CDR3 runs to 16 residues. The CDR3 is CASSQDVAGAEGEQYF. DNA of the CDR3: TGTGCCAGCAGCCAAGATGTAGCGGGGGCTGAGGGGGAGCAGTACTTC.